This record covers a single TCR beta chain. Its antigen is still unknown. The record originates from a study of cytomegalovirus exposure and HLA in healthy donors. Study results and caveats: Testing in vitro showed a few CMV-associated chains specific for CMV antigens.

This table comes from immunoSEQ multiplex PCR, and its TCRdb copy is limited to in-frame clones, with some not included. The sample consists of about 110,000 clones, approximately 90% of them appearing once. Source material: PBMCs. This TCR was sampled from a woman aged 18-35 years in good health and CMV-seropositive.

The CDR3 protein is CASSPHFLAYYGYTF. Written as DNA, the CDR3 is TGTGCCAGCAGTCCTCATTTCCTAGCCTACTATGGCTACACCTTC. The chain combines TRBV27 with TRBJ1-2; D call uncertain. V was cut by 5 bases and J by 3 bases, with 16 bases left in between. The germline gives CDR1 MNHEY, CDR2 SMNVEV (reference sequence). This CDR3 is built from 15 residues.